This T cell receptor (beta chain) was recorded in a study of shared clonotypes between healthy human individuals. General observations from the study: Rarefaction analysis demonstrated incomplete sorted-subset sequencing notwithstanding large depth.

Terminally differentiated effector memory CD45RA+ cells were left out of the naive CD8 fraction, which was CD45RO-negative and positively selected for CCR7. Details on this clone: Its specificity is not known.

Per the original data handling: In the immunoSEQ data, sequences were junction-only and lacked quality scores, so filtering differed. This table comes from immunoSEQ multiplex PCR, and its TCRdb copy is limited to in-frame clones, with some not included. Clonal size and the V and J genes are those of that table, whereas D and trimming came from the DNA. The top ten clones hold approximately 1.2% of a sample with some 2 million clones, about 94% of them seen once. Germline V gene lookup returns CDR1 MNHEY and CDR2 SVGAGI. Trimming pared 5 bases from V and 6 bases from J, leaving 11 bases between. The CDR3 is 12 residues long.

The sample was naive CD8+ T cells sorted from blood. The TCR sequence derives from a man between 18 and 35 years old in good health. The chain joins TRBV6-5 to TRBJ2-7; D not resolved. CDR3 sequence reads: CASSPPAPEQYF. In nucleotides, the CDR3 is TGTGCCAGCAGTCCGCCGGCCCCCGAGCAGTACTTC.